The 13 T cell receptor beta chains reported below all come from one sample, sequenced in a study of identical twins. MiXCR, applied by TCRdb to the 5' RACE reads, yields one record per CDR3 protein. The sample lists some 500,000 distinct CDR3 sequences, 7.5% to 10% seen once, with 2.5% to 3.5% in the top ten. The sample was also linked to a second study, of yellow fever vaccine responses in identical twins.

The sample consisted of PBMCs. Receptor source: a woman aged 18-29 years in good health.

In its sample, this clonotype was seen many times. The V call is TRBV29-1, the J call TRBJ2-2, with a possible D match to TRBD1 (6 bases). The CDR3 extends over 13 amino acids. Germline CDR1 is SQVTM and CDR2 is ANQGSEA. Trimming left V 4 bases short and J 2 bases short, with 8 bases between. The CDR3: CSVGQENTGELFF. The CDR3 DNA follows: TGCAGCGTTGGACAGGAAAACACCGGGGAGCTGTTTTTT.

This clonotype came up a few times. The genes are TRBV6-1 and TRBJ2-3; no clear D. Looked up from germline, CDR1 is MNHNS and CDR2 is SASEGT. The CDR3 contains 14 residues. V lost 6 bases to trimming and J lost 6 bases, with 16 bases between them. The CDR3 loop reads CASRIGPYPDTQYF. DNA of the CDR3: TGTGCCAGCAGAATTGGACCCTATCCCGATACGCAGTATTTT.

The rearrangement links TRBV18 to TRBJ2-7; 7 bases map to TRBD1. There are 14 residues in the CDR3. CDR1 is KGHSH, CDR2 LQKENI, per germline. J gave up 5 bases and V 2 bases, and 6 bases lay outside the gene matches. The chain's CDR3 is CASSPKDRVHEQYF. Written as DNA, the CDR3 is TGTGCCAGCTCACCAAAAGACAGGGTCCACGAGCAGTACTTC.

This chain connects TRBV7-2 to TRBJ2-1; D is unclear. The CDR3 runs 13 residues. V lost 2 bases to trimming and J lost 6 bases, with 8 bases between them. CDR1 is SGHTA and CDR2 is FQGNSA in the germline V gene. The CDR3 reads CASSLPWGNEQFF. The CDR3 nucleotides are TGTGCCAGCAGCTTACCGTGGGGCAATGAGCAGTTCTTC. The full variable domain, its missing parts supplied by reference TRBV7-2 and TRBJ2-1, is GAGVSQSPSNKVTEKGKDVELRCDPISGHTALYWYRQSLGQGLEFLIYFQGNSAPDKSGLPSDRFSAERTGGSVSTLTIQRTQQEDSAVYLCASSLPWGNEQFFGPGTRLTVL.

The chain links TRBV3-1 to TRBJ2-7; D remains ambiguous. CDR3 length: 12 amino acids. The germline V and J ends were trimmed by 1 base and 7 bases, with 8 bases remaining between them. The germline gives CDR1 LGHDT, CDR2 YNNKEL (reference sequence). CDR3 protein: CASSQAKKEQYF. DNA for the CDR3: TGTGCCAGCAGCCAAGCCAAAAAGGAGCAGTACTTC.

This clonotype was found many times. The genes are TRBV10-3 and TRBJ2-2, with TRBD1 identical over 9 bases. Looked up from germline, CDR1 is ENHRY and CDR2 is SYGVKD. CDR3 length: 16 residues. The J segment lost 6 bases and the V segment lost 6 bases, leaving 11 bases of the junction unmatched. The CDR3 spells CAIRGITGGGAGELFF. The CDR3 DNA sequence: TGTGCCATCAGGGGGATCACAGGGGGCGGTGCCGGGGAGCTGTTTTTT.

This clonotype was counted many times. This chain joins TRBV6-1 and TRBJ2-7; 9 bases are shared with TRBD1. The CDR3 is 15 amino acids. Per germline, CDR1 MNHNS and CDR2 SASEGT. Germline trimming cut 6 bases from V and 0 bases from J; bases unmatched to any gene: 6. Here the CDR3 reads CASRGQGSGSYEQYF. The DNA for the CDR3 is TGTGCCAGCAGAGGACAGGGGTCGGGCTCCTACGAGCAGTACTTC.

CDR3 sequence reads: CASSLSWTVYEQYF. DNA for the CDR3: TGTGCCAGCAGTTTATCCTGGACAGTCTACGAGCAGTACTTC. J is TRBJ2-7 and V is TRBV27, with a possible D match to TRBD1 (6 bases). V was pared by 0 bases and J by 3 bases, with 9 bases between. CDR1 and CDR2 from the germline V gene are MNHEY and SMNVEV (reference sequence). The CDR3 has 14 amino acids.

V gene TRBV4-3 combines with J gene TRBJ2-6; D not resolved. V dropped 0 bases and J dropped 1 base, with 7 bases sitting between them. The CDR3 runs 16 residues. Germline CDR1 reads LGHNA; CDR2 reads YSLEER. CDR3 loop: CASSQDGISGANVLTF. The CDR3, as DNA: TGCGCCAGCAGCCAAGACGGCATTTCTGGGGCCAACGTCCTGACTTTC.

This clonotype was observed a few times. The CDR3 nucleotides read TGTGCCAGCAGGATCCGGGACCGAGGAATGCTTACCGGGGAGCTGTTTTTT. It translates to CASRIRDRGMLTGELFF. This sequence joins TRBV2 and TRBJ2-2; TRBD1 or TRBD2 may be the D gene (5 bases each). Germline CDR1 and CDR2: SNHLY and FYNNEI. Trimming shortened V by 6 bases and J by 5 bases, and 22 bases separated the two germline ends. The CDR3 loop spans 17 amino acids.

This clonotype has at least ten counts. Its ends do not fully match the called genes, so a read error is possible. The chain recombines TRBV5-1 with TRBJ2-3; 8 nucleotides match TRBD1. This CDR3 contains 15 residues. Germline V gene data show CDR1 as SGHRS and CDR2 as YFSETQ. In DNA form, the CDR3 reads TGTGCCAGCAGCCAAGACAGGGGAGGCACAGATACGCAGTATTTT. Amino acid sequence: CASSQDRGGTDTQYF.

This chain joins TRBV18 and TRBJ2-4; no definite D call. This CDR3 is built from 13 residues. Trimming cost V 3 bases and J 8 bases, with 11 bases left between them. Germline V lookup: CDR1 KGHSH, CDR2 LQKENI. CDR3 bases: TGTGCCAGCTCACCCAAGTTTCGCGACATTCAGTACTTC. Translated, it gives CASSPKFRDIQYF.

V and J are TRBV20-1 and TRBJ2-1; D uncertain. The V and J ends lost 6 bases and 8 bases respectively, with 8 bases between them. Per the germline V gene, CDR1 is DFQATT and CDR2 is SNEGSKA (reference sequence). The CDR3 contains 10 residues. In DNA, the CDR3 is TGCAGTGCCAGTAGTGATGAGCAGTTCTTC. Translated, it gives CSASSDEQFF.